The entry below describes one T cell receptor beta chain. This entry belongs to a study of blood T cell repertoires in COVID-19. At the level of the study: Sites across the United States, Italy and Spain contributed samples from acute and convalescent COVID-19. Sample material is recorded as cDNA or gDNA derived from T cells, B-cell-depleted T cells, or PBMCs.

Authors' methods: Estimation of nucleated cell counts relied on the amplification of reference gene primers. The data were produced by immunoSEQ multiplex PCR, yet TCRdb's version contains in-frame clones alone and is incomplete. Clonal size and the V and J genes are those of that table, whereas D and trimming came from the DNA. Here the sample spans 80,000 to 95,000 clones, 75% to 90% being singletons. The sample taken for sequencing was peripheral blood. The sequence derives from a man of 80 years or more with acute or convalescent COVID-19.

The CDR3 DNA reads TGTGCCAGCAGCCAAGATCTTCTCGGGACAGGGCTCGCGACTGAAGCTTTCTTT. The encoded protein is CASSQDLLGTGLATEAFF. V is TRBV14 and J is TRBJ1-1, with 9 positions matching TRBD1. There are 18 residues in the CDR3. CDR1 SGHDN and CDR2 FVKESK come from the germline V gene. V shed 0 bases and J 5 bases; nucleotides not matched to a gene: 13. Together with reference TRBV14 and TRBJ1-1, the CDR3 gives the full variable domain: EAGVTQFPSHSVIEKGQTVTLRCDPISGHDNLYWYRRVMGKEIKFLLHFVKESKQDESGMPNNRFLAERTGGTYSTLKVQPAELEDSGVYFCASSQDLLGTGLATEAFFGQGTRLTVV.